Listed below are T cell receptor beta chains from one sample, sequenced in a study of blood T cell repertoires in COVID-19. Assay: immunoSEQ multiplex PCR; the TCRdb copy retains only in-frame clones and omits some. Of 200,000 to 300,000 clones in the sample, 75% to 90% were seen once. Specimen: peripheral blood. The source of these receptors is a man between 25 and 39 years old with active or convalescent COVID-19. The conserved cysteine and the conserved F or W are not part of the CDR3 here. Where a row states a size, it is once, few, many or the class of an expanded clone; other rows omit it.

TRBJ2-7	.	TRBV7-9	ASSLAEYEQY
TRBJ1-1	.	TRBV2	ASRDTVYTEAF
TRBJ2-7	.	TRBV9	ASSVSGQGAYEQY
TRBJ2-2	.	TRBV2	ATGQGRDGELF
TRBJ1-2	.	TRBV12-3/TRBV12-4	ASSLAPVSGYT
TRBJ2-1	.	TRBV7-2	ASSVASGGADEQF
TRBJ1-1	.	TRBV4-2	ASSLNIDRGAGTEAF
TRBJ2-3	.	TRBV5-4	ASSLAGVGDTQY
TRBJ2-7	.	TRBV6-6	ASRGGGFSYEQY
TRBJ1-5	.	TRBV2	ASSATGALNQPQH
TRBJ2-3	.	TRBV11-2	ASSLDGASTDTQY
TRBJ1-5	.	TRBV2	ASRAGLMQPQH
TRBJ1-1	.	TRBV6-6	ASRLGGRPTEAF
TRBJ2-7	.	TRBV7-9	ASSLAGGVYEQY
TRBJ1-1	.	TRBV2	ASSKLTGIAEAF
TRBJ1-1	.	TRBV15	ATSRRGQPEAF
TRBJ1-3	.	TRBV29-1	SGGTGGSGNTIY
TRBJ1-5	.	TRBV2	ASSARTGVGNQPQH
TRBJ2-5	.	TRBV27	ASSWTGAETQY
TRBJ2-1	.	TRBV7-9	ASSPGQGLDRQF
TRBJ1-4	.	TRBV11-2	ASSRARSQGEKLF
TRBJ2-3	.	TRBV6-2/TRBV6-3	ASSNLADTDTQY
TRBJ2-1	.	TRBV27	ATKFQNRQGKDNEQF
TRBJ1-2	.	TRBV23-1	ASSLRTTGWDYGYT
TRBJ2-3	.	TRBV12-5	ASGYLAGAADTQY
TRBJ2-3	.	TRBV27	ASSLRDSYTDTQY
TRBJ1-5	once	TRBV19	ASSIAPGTNQPQH
TRBJ1-1	few	TRBV6-5	ASGTANTEAF
TRBJ2-5	once	TRBV6-5	ASKANQETQY
TRBJ2-7	.	TRBV19	ASSKLSGQGSDEQY
TRBJ2-3	few	TRBV5-1	ASSLESSTDTQY
TRBJ2-1	few	TRBV4-1	ASSQDHTSYNEQF
TRBJ1-6	.	TRBV15	ATSIRQGGHSPLH
TRBJ2-7	.	TRBV2	ASSGDTSGGTYEQY
TRBJ1-2	.	TRBV30	AWSAGGLVGYT